This T cell receptor beta chain derives from a study of shared clonotypes between healthy human individuals. On the study more broadly: The donor group consisted of a couple of women and a few men, aged 18 to 49. Whole-study findings and limits: Memory subsets had estimated richness that was generally smaller than that of naive subsets.

Deletions cut 3 bases from V and 2 bases from J, with 14 bases between. The length of the CDR3 is 15 residues. Germline CDR1 is SGHDT and CDR2 is YYEEEE. Libraries were prepared by immunoSEQ multiplex PCR; TCRdb keeps only in-frame clonotypes and omits some of them. The table has 950,000 to 1,100,000 clones, about 75% seen once. Naive CD45RA+ and memory CD45RA-negative subsets were split from CD4+ cells. With respect to this clone: What it binds is not known.

This sequence joins TRBV5-6 and TRBJ1-1, with D perhaps matching TRBD1 (6 bases). The receptor's source is a man between 18 and 29 years old in good health. Sequencing was done on a sample of memory CD4+ T cells sorted from blood. Subset indicated: CD45RA-negative fraction. The CDR3 loop reads CASSSTLRGNTEAFF. CDR3 DNA sequence: TGTGCCAGCAGCTCGACACTCAGGGGAAACACTGAAGCTTTCTTT.